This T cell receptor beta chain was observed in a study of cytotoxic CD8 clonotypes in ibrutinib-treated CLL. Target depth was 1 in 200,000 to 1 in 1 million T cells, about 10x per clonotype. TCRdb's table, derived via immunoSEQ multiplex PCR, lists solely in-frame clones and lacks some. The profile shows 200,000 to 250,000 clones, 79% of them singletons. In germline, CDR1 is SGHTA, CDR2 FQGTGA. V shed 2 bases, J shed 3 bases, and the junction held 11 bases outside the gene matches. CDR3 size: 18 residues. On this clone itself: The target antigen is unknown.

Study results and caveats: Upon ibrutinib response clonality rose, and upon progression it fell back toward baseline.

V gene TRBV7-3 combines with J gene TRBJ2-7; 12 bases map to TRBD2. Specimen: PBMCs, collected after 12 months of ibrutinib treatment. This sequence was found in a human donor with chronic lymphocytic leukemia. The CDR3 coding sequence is TGTGCCAGCAGCTTATTGGGCCCCACTAGCGGGGGGCTCTACGAGCAGTACTTC. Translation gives CASSLLGPTSGGLYEQYF.